This paragraph covers one T cell receptor (beta chain) sequence. Its antigen is undetermined. These data come from a study of PD-L1 blockade in urothelial cancer. Study-wide context: It was around 2014 that patients started atezolizumab at 1,200 mg intravenously every 3 weeks. Blood analysis took place 3 weeks (second dose) and 6 weeks after treatment start. T cell content in blood samples showed a median of approximately 140,000.

V trimming: 2 bases; J trimming: 1 base; junction bases outside the gene matches: 1. The CDR3 extends over 14 amino acids. Germline V gene sequence: CDR1 SGHDT, CDR2 YYEEEE. Findings of the study overall: Durable benefit accompanied greater 3-week expansion of tumor-associated blood clones.

Clones were read by immunoSEQ multiplex PCR, and TCRdb kept only the in-frame ones, dropping some. The top ten clones hold over 5% of a sample with about 80,000 clones, approximately 90% of them seen once. Sequenced material: PBMCs, taken around atezolizumab (anti-PD-L1) treatment. The V and J genes are TRBV5-6 and TRBJ1-1; 8 bases line up with TRBD1. The source of this sequence is an older woman with urothelial cancer. The CDR3 is CASSLDRGNTEAFF. CDR3 DNA: TGTGCCAGCAGCTTAGACAGGGGGAACACTGAAGCTTTCTTT.